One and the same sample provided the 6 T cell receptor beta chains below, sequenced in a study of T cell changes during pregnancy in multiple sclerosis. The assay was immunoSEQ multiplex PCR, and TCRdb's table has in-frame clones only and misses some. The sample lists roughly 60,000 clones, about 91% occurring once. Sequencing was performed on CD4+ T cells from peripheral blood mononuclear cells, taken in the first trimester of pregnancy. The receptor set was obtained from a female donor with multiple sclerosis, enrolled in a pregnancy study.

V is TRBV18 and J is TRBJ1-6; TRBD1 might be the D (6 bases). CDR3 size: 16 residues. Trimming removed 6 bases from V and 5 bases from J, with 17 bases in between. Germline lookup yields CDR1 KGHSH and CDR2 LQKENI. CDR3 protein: CASSLAGQKDNSPLHF. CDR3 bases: TGTGCCAGCTCGCTGGCAGGACAGAAAGATAATTCACCCCTCCACTTT.

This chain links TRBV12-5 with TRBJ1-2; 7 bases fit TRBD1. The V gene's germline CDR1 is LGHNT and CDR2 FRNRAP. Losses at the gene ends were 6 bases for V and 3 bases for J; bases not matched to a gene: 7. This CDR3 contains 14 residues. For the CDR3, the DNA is TGTGCTAGTGGCCGGGACAGATTATACTATGGCTACACCTTC. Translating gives CASGRDRLYYGYTF.

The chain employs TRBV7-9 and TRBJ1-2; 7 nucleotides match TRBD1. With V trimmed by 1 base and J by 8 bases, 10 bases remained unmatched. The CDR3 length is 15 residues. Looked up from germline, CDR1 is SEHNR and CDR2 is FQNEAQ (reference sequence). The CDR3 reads CASSLVGRQGSGYTF. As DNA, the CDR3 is TGTGCCAGCAGCTTAGTGGGCCGACAGGGCAGCGGCTACACCTTC.

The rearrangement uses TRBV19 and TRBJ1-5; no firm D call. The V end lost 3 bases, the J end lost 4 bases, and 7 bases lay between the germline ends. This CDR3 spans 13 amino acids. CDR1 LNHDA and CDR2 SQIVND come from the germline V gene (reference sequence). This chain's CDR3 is CASSIQSNQPQHF. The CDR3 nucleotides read TGTGCCAGTAGTATCCAGTCAAATCAGCCCCAGCATTTT.

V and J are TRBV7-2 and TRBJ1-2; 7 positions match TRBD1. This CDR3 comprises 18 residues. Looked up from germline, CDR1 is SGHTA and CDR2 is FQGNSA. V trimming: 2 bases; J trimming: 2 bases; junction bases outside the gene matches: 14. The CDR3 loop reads CASSLNLPTGLANYGYTF. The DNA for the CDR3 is TGTGCCAGCAGCTTAAATCTCCCGACAGGGTTGGCGAACTATGGCTACACCTTC.

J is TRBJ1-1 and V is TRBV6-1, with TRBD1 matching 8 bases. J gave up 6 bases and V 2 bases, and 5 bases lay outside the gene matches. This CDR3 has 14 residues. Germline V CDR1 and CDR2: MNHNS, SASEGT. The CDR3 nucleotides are TGTGCCAGCAGTGAACAGGGGGCTTTCGCTGAAGCTTTCTTT. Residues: CASSEQGAFAEAFF.